Shown below are 20 T cell receptor beta chains from a single sample sequenced in a study of blood T cell repertoires in COVID-19. The method was immunoSEQ multiplex PCR; TCRdb's version includes in-frame clones alone and lacks a portion of them. The sample comprises more than 85,000 clones, 75% to 85% of which are singletons, and around a quarter rests with the top ten. Sequences were obtained from peripheral blood. Every receptor here comes from a man between 65 and 79 years old with acute or convalescent COVID-19.

A few counts support this clone. The chain carries TRBV15 and TRBJ1-3; D may be TRBD1 (5 bases). Per germline, CDR1 LNHNV and CDR2 YYDKDF (reference sequence). The CDR3 is made up of 18 amino acids. Trimming cost V 0 bases and J 0 bases, with 15 bases left between them. For the CDR3, the DNA is TGTGCCACCAGCAGAGAGGGGGGTTTAGCTTACTCTGGAAACACCATATATTTT. Encoded protein: CATSREGGLAYSGNTIYF.

This clone occurred a few times. DNA of the CDR3: TGTGCCAGTAGTAGTGGGGACACCTACTACGAGCAGTACTTC. Its translation: CASSSGDTYYEQYF. V is TRBV19 and J is TRBJ2-7, with D perhaps TRBD1 (6 bases). The CDR3 spans 14 residues. The germline CDR1 and CDR2 sequences are LNHDA and SQIVND (reference sequence). V was shortened by 4 bases and J by 3 bases, with 13 bases between the two germline ends.

The chain combines TRBV11-2 with TRBJ1-1; possible D gene TRBD1, 5 bases. CDR3 length: 14 residues. Trimming pared 3 bases from V and 5 bases from J, leaving 13 bases between. Looked up from germline, CDR1 is SGHAT and CDR2 is FQNNGV. The DNA for the CDR3 is TGTGCCAGCAGCTTTACCGATCGGGGGACTGAAGCTTTCTTT. It is translated as CASSFTDRGTEAFF.

V gene TRBV6-5 combines with J gene TRBJ2-7; weak D call: TRBD1 (6 bases). CDR3 length: 15 amino acids. Trimming shortened V by 0 bases and J by 5 bases, and 14 bases separated the two germline ends. Germline V CDR1 and CDR2: MNHEY, SVGAGI. CDR3 in amino acids: CASSYSFWGPDEQYF. The CDR3 DNA is TGTGCCAGCAGTTACTCTTTCTGGGGGCCCGACGAGCAGTACTTC.

The V gene is TRBV9, the J gene TRBJ1-6; maybe TRBD1 (6 bases). V gave up 2 bases and J gave up 5 bases, with 23 bases separating them. This CDR3 is 19 amino acids long. The germline CDR1 and CDR2 sequences are SGDLS and YYNGEE. The CDR3, as DNA: TGTGCCAGCAGCGTTCCAGTGGTGGGGGCCGAGCACAATAATTCACCCCTCCACTTT. Translated: CASSVPVVGAEHNNSPLHF.

The chain joins TRBV3-1 (or the pseudogene TRBV3-2) to TRBJ1-5, with no clear D. The CDR3 length is 13 residues. V lost 1 base to trimming and J lost 4 bases, with 5 bases between them. Germline V gene lookup returns CDR1 LGHDT and CDR2 YNNKEL (reference sequence). The CDR3 region has the DNA TGTGCCAGCAGCCAAGGACAAAATCAGCCCCAGCATTTT. It yields the protein CASSQGQNQPQHF.

The V call is TRBV4-1, the J call TRBJ2-5, with 10 bases aligning to TRBD1. CDR1 is MGHRA and CDR2 is YSYEKL in the germline V gene. This CDR3 is 15 amino acids long. V lost 2 bases to trimming and J lost 4 bases; unmatched junction nucleotides: 4. This chain's CDR3 is CASSQNGQGGETQYF. In nucleotides, the CDR3 is TGCGCCAGCAGCCAAAATGGACAGGGGGGAGAGACCCAGTACTTC.

The chain employs TRBV5-5 and TRBJ1-3; D remains ambiguous. Trimming took off 3 bases at V and 1 base at J, with 14 bases between the two ends. CDR3 length equals 16 residues. Germline values: CDR1 SGHKS, CDR2 YYEKEE (reference sequence). The CDR3 spells CASSYGEGTSGNTIYF. CDR3 in DNA: TGTGCCAGCAGCTACGGGGAGGGAACTTCTGGAAACACCATATATTTT.

The chain combines TRBV6-2 or TRBV6-3 with TRBJ2-7; 14 bases agree with TRBD2. Germline values: CDR1 MNHEY, CDR2 SVGEGT. The CDR3 is 19 residues long. V shed 0 bases and J 0 bases; nucleotides not matched to a gene: 7. In DNA form, the CDR3 reads TGTGCCAGCAGTTACTCGAGGACTAGCGGGAGGCCAGGCTCCTACGAGCAGTACTTC. Translated: CASSYSRTSGRPGSYEQYF.

This chain connects TRBV24-1 to TRBJ1-2, with 7 bases aligning to TRBD1. This CDR3 has 17 amino acids. Germline V gene sequence: CDR1 KGHDR, CDR2 SFDVKD. V lost 2 bases, J lost 4 bases, and 12 bases stayed unmatched. The CDR3 protein is CATSDSRTGVVGYGYTF. In DNA form, the CDR3 reads TGTGCCACCAGTGATTCCCGGACAGGCGTCGTTGGCTATGGCTACACCTTC.

The chain employs TRBV2 and TRBJ1-3, with 8 bases aligning to TRBD1. Germline lookup yields CDR1 SNHLY and CDR2 FYNNEI. With 6 bases clipped from V and 2 bases from J, the junction kept 6 bases outside the gene matches. This CDR3 region has 15 residues. CDR3 DNA sequence: TGTGCCAGCAGCTTAATGACAGGGGCTGGAAACACCATATATTTT. Translated, it gives CASSLMTGAGNTIYF.

The V call is TRBV24-1, the J call TRBJ2-3; possibly TRBD1 for D (6 bases). V dropped 4 bases and J dropped 1 base, with 8 bases sitting between them. CDR1 and CDR2 from the germline V gene are KGHDR and SFDVKD. This CDR3 has 14 residues. The CDR3 nucleotides read TGTGCCACCAGTGAACAGGGAGGCACAGATACGCAGTATTTT. Translating gives CATSEQGGTDTQYF.

The chain employs TRBV5-1 and TRBJ2-1; 8 bases align to TRBD1. The V gene end was trimmed by 10 bases and the J gene end by 0 bases; junction bases not matched to a gene: 6. CDR3 length equals 14 residues. CDR1 SGHRS and CDR2 YFSETQ come from the germline V gene. Here the CDR3 DNA reads TGCGCCGGCGGACAGGGAGTCTCCTACAATGAGCAGTTCTTC. Its translation is CAGGQGVSYNEQFF.

CDR3 DNA sequence: TGTGCCAGCAGCCAAGCGGGACGGTTGGACAGACTATACGAGCAGTACTTC. It specifies CASSQAGRLDRLYEQYF. The chain employs TRBV7-9 and TRBJ2-7; perhaps TRBD2 as D (7 bases). The V end lost 5 bases, the J end lost 4 bases, and 24 bases lay between the germline ends. The CDR3 covers 17 residues. Per the germline V gene, CDR1 is SEHNR and CDR2 is FQNEAQ (reference sequence).

The rearrangement joins TRBV24-1 to TRBJ2-2; TRBD1 aligns across 7 bases. This CDR3 contains 15 residues. Trimming removed 1 base from V and 6 bases from J; junction bases left unmatched: 4. Germline V gene data show CDR1 as KGHDR and CDR2 as SFDVKD. CDR3 DNA sequence: TGTGCCACCAGTGATTTAAAAGGGGGCCCCGGGGAGCTGTTTTTT. As protein: CATSDLKGGPGELFF.

The chain employs TRBV29-1 and TRBJ1-5, with TRBD1 matching 10 bases. CDR1 SQVTM and CDR2 ANQGSEA come from the germline V gene. V lost 6 bases, J lost 5 bases, and 4 bases stayed unmatched. This CDR3 comprises 13 residues. The CDR3 nucleotides are TGCAGCGTCGCCGGGACAGGGGATCAGCCCCAGCATTTT. Its protein product is CSVAGTGDQPQHF. The full variable domain, its missing parts supplied by reference TRBV29-1 and TRBJ1-5, is SAVISQKPSRDICQRGTSLTIQCQVDSQVTMMFWYRQQPGQSLTLIATANQGSEATYESGFVIDKFPISRPNLTFSTLTVSNMSPEDSSIYLCSVAGTGDQPQHFGDGTRLSIL.

This clone has a single count. This chain uses TRBV2 with TRBJ1-5, with 10 positions matching TRBD1. With 7 bases clipped from V and 1 base from J, the junction kept 7 bases outside the gene matches. The V gene's germline CDR1 is SNHLY and CDR2 FYNNEI. The CDR3 has 16 amino acids. The CDR3 DNA is TGTGCCAGCACCCGGACAGGGGGAGGGAGCAATCAGCCCCAGCATTTT. Its translation: CASTRTGGGSNQPQHF. Full variable domain (rest looked up from reference TRBV2 and TRBJ1-5): EPEVTQTPSHQVTQMGQEVILRCVPISNHLYFYWYRQILGQKVEFLVSFYNNEISEKSEIFDDQFSVERPDGSNFTLKIRSTKLEDSAMYFCASTRTGGGSNQPQHFGDGTRLSIL.

This clone has a handful of counts. The rearrangement links TRBV28 to TRBJ1-3; D gene unclear. CDR3 length equals 16 residues. Germline CDR1 MDHEN, CDR2 SYDVKM. Trimming took off 3 bases at V and 0 bases at J, with 12 bases between the two ends. The CDR3 protein is CASSFLLTSSGNTIYF. CDR3 DNA sequence: TGTGCCAGCAGTTTTTTGCTCACGAGCTCTGGAAACACCATATATTTT. Looking up the rest from reference TRBV28 and TRBJ1-3 gives the full variable domain: DVKVTQSSRYLVKRTGEKVFLECVQDMDHENMFWYRQDPGLGLRLIYFSYDVKMKEKGDIPEGYSVSREKKERFSLILESASTNQTSMYLCASSFLLTSSGNTIYFGEGSWLTVV.

This clone has a single count. The J gene is TRBJ2-5, the V gene TRBV19; 14 bases are a match to TRBD2. There are 17 residues in the CDR3. The germline gives CDR1 LNHDA, CDR2 SQIVND (reference sequence). Trimming cost V 6 bases and J 1 base; bases outside gene matches: 7. In DNA, the CDR3 is TGTGCCAGTAGCAACGGACTAGCGGGAGGTTTCCAAGAGACCCAGTACTTC. Translated, it gives CASSNGLAGGFQETQYF.

The V gene is TRBV5-1, the J gene TRBJ1-3; 8 bases are a match to TRBD1. Germline values: CDR1 SGHRS, CDR2 YFSETQ. J was trimmed by 2 bases and V by 4 bases; bases with no gene match: 8. The CDR3 consists of 16 residues. The CDR3 DNA reads as TGCGCCAGCAGCCGTGGACAGGGTTCGCCTGGAAACACCATATATTTT. The encoded protein is CASSRGQGSPGNTIYF.